A single T cell receptor beta chain is shown here with its context. Antigen: not known. Caucasian, healthy and from Russia, the donors were aged between about 6 and 90. These data are taken from a study of blood T cells in healthy people across ages. Notes on the study in general: The study found more naive CD4+ cells and higher diversity in long-lived than aged donors.

Germline V gives CDR1 MNHNS, CDR2 SASEGT. The CDR3 totals 17 residues. J gave up 2 bases and V 6 bases, and 12 bases lay outside the gene matches. A second PCR, run for about 7 to 12 cycles, used a sample-barcoded 5' primer plus a J-beta primer mix. TCRdb recomputed calls from the 5' RACE reads with MiXCR, one row per CDR3 protein. The table shows over 700,000 distinct CDR3 sequences, with 40% to 65% occurring only once. This chain joins TRBV6-1 and TRBJ2-7; TRBD1 aligns across 11 bases. Sequenced sample: blood. The TCR comes from an older man in good health. CDR3 DNA: TGTGCCAGCAGCCTGCTCGGTGGGGACAGGGGGACCTACGAGCAGTACTTC. As protein: CASSLLGGDRGTYEQYF.